The entry below gives a single TCR beta chain sequence along with its context. The sample originates from a study of blood T cell repertoires in COVID-19. Across the whole study: Spain, Italy and the United States supplied samples that represented acute and convalescent COVID-19. T cells, B-cell-depleted T cells, or PBMCs provided the cDNA or gDNA that served as material.

The CDR3 is 16 residues long. Between the trimmed V and J ends, which lost 1 base and 7 bases, there was a span of 16 bases. From germline, CDR1 is SGHVS and CDR2 FNYEAQ. Per the original methods: Quantification of nucleated cells was approximated via reference gene primer amplification. Clones were sequenced by immunoSEQ multiplex PCR, and TCRdb holds only the in-frame ones, with some missing. That table supplies the V and J calls and clone size; D and trimming were determined from the DNA. The sample includes some 48,000 clones, 80% to 90% seen only once; the top ten take roughly two fifths. The sample consisted of peripheral blood. The chain links TRBV7-6 to TRBJ1-4, with D possibly matching TRBD1 (5 bases). This TCR derives from a human donor in a cohort sampled during active COVID-19. The CDR3 DNA reads TGTGCCAGCAGCTTAGGCTCGGCAGGGTGGGGTGAAAAACTGTTTTTT. This gives the protein CASSLGSAGWGEKLFF.